What follows are 9 T cell receptor beta chains derived from one specimen sequenced in a study of control samples from healthy donors and cancer patients. Clones were read by immunoSEQ multiplex PCR, and TCRdb kept only the in-frame ones, dropping some. Of about 86,000 clones in the sample, roughly nine tenths were seen once. The sequenced sample was PBMCs. These receptors all come from a woman aged 45-65 years with colorectal cancer.

The chain has TRBV18 and TRBJ2-1; D might be TRBD1 (7 bases). The CDR3 runs 13 residues. V gave up 3 bases and J gave up 7 bases, with 10 bases separating them. Per germline, CDR1 KGHSH and CDR2 LQKENI. The CDR3 protein is CASSPSGGNEQFF. The CDR3 nucleotides are TGTGCCAGCTCACCGTCAGGGGGGAATGAGCAGTTCTTC.

The chain couples TRBV7-2 to TRBJ1-6, with 8 bases identical to TRBD1. The ends lost 4 bases at V and 4 bases at J; junction bases unmatched: 15. The CDR3 runs 19 residues. Germline CDR1 SGHTA, CDR2 FQGNSA. CDR3 region: CASSSRARDRRTYNSPLHF. The CDR3 DNA sequence: TGTGCCAGCAGCTCCCGGGCAAGGGACAGGAGAACTTATAATTCACCCCTCCACTTT. Supplemented by reference TRBV7-2 and TRBJ1-6, the full variable domain reads GAGVSQSPSNKVTEKGKDVELRCDPISGHTALYWYRQSLGQGLEFLIYFQGNSAPDKSGLPSDRFSAERTGGSVSTLTIQRTQQEDSAVYLCASSSRARDRRTYNSPLHFGNGTRLTVT.

The count of this clone is one. This chain connects TRBV18 to TRBJ1-6, with D possibly being TRBD1 (5 bases). CDR3 size: 14 residues. Germline V lookup: CDR1 KGHSH, CDR2 LQKENI. V lost 3 bases and J 7 bases, leaving 10 bases between the germline ends. The CDR3 DNA follows: TGTGCCAGCTCACCGTCGGGGCAGAATTCACCCCTCCACTTT. Protein sequence: CASSPSGQNSPLHF.

The chain employs TRBV6-5 and TRBJ1-1, with TRBD1 matching 9 bases. Trimming cost V 4 bases and J 5 bases; bases outside gene matches: 11. Per the germline V gene, CDR1 is MNHEY and CDR2 is SVGAGI. This CDR3 has 16 residues. The CDR3 coding sequence is TGTGCCAGCAGTTCGGACAGGGGAGTCGGGAAGACTGAAGCTTTCTTT. Its protein product is CASSSDRGVGKTEAFF.

The CDR3 region has the DNA TGTGCCAGCAGTTCCGGGACAGCTCACGAGCAGTACGTC. Translating it yields CASSSGTAHEQYV. The genes are TRBV6-2 or TRBV6-3 and TRBJ2-7; 7 bases align to TRBD1. This CDR3 has 13 amino acids. With V trimmed by 4 bases and J by 5 bases, 5 bases remained unmatched. The V gene's germline CDR1 is MNHEY and CDR2 SVGEGT.

The CDR3 sequence: CASRATGTTEAFF. CDR3 nucleotide sequence: TGTGCCAGCAGAGCGACAGGGACTACTGAAGCTTTCTTT. The chain carries TRBV6-5 and TRBJ1-1, with 7 positions matching TRBD1. Germline V CDR1 and CDR2: MNHEY, SVGAGI. Trimming removed 6 bases from V and 5 bases from J; junction bases left unmatched: 6. The CDR3 contains 13 residues.

The chain couples TRBV30 to TRBJ2-1; 10 nucleotides agree with TRBD2. The ends lost 4 bases at V and 7 bases at J; junction bases unmatched: 7. The CDR3 is 14 amino acids. CDR1 and CDR2 from the germline V gene are GTSNPN and SVGIG (reference sequence). The CDR3 is CAWKNSGGKNEQFF. The CDR3 DNA reads TGTGCCTGGAAGAATAGCGGGGGGAAAAATGAGCAGTTCTTC.

The chain joins TRBV19 to TRBJ2-1; 11 bases agree with TRBD2. The CDR3 has 15 amino acids. Germline CDR1 is LNHDA and CDR2 is SQIVND (reference sequence). With 5 bases clipped from V and 10 bases from J, the junction kept 10 bases outside the gene matches. The CDR3 protein is CASSALAGGLKEQFF. CDR3 coding DNA: TGTGCCAGTAGTGCGTTAGCGGGGGGGTTGAAGGAGCAGTTCTTC.

The chain recombines TRBV6-5 with TRBJ2-6; maybe TRBD1 (6 bases). Trimming cost V 5 bases and J 2 bases, with 10 bases left between them. The CDR3 runs to 15 residues. Germline V gives CDR1 MNHEY, CDR2 SVGAGI. The CDR3: CASSPKGAGANVLTF. The CDR3 DNA reads as TGTGCCAGCAGTCCAAAGGGGGCTGGGGCCAACGTCCTGACTTTC.